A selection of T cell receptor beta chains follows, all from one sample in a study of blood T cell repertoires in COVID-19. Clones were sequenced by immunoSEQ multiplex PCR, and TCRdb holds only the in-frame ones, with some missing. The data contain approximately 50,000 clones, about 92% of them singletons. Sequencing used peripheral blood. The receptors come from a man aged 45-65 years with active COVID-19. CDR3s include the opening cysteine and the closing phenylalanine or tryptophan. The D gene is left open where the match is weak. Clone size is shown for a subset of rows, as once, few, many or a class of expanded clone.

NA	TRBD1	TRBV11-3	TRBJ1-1	TGTGCCAGCAGCTTTCGACAGGGGGCTGAAGCTTTCTTT	CASSFRQGAEAFF
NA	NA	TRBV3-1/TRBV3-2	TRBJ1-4	TGTGCCAGCCAAGGGGATCTAGATGAAAAACTGTTTTTT	CASQGDLDEKLFF
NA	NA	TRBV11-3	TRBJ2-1	TGTGCCAGCAGCTTAAGGGAGAGTAATAATGAGCAGTTCTTC	CASSLRESNNEQFF
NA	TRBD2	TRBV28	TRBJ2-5	TGTGCCAGCAGCCGCGGGGGTTTCGGAGGGTGGGAGACCCAGTACTTC	CASSRGGFGGWETQYF
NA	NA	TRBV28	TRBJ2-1	TGTGCCAGTAGAGGACTATACAATGAGCAGTTCTTC	CASRGLYNEQFF
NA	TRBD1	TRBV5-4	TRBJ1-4	TGTGCCAGCAGCTTTATGACAGGGAATAATGAAAAACTGTTTTTT	CASSFMTGNNEKLFF
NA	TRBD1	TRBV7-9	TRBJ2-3	TGTGCCAGCAGCTTAGCCTTCGGGACAGCCAGTGGGACAGATACGCAGTATTTT	CASSLAFGTASGTDTQYF
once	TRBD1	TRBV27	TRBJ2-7	TGTGCCAGCAGTTTATCAGGACAGGGACCCTACGAGCAGTACTTC	CASSLSGQGPYEQYF
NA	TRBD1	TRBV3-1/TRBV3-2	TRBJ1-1	TGTGCCAGCAGCCGACAGGGTTTCACTGAAGCTTTCTTT	CASSRQGFTEAFF
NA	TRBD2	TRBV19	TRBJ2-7	TGTGCCAGTAGCGGGCGGTATCTAGCGGGACTCTACGAGCAGTACTTC	CASSGRYLAGLYEQYF
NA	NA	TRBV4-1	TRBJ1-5	TGCGCCAGCAGCCAAGGGGTCGGGGGATATCTTCAGCCCCAGCATTTT	CASSQGVGGYLQPQHF
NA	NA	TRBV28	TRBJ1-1	TGTGCCAGCAGTCCCCCAAGGACAGTAACCGCTGAAGCTTTCTTT	CASSPPRTVTAEAFF
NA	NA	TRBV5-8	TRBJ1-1	TGTGCCAGCAGTTCGGTTGTTTCCGCCGAAGCTTTCTTT	CASSSVVSAEAFF
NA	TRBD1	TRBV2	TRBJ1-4	TGTGCCAGCACCCCCGGGACAGGGAATGAAAAACTGTTTTTT	CASTPGTGNEKLFF
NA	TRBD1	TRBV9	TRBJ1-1	TGTGCCAGCAGCGGTGGGACAGAAAAGAACACTGAAGCTTTCTTT	CASSGGTEKNTEAFF
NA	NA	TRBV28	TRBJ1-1	TGTGCCAGCAGTCTAAGGGAGACAGGACTTACTGAAGCTTTCTTT	CASSLRETGLTEAFF
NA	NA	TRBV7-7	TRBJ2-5	TGTGCTAGCAGCTTAGGCCCTACAGGGCGAGAGACCCAGTACTTC	CASSLGPTGRETQYF
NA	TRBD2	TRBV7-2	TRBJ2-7	TGTGCCAGCAGCTTAACTAGCGGGTCGTACGAGCAGTACTTC	CASSLTSGSYEQYF
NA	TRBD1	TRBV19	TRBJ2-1	TGTGCCAGTAGTTTCGACAGGGGTTACAATGAGCAGTTCTTC	CASSFDRGYNEQFF
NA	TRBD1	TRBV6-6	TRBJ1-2	TGTGCCAGCAGTCCAACTCCCGGGACAGGAGGGTTTTGGTATGGCTACACCTTC	CASSPTPGTGGFWYGYTF
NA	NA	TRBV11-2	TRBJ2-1	TGTGCCAGCAGCCAACCGTTAAGGGGTCGCTCCTACAATGAGCAGTTCTTC	CASSQPLRGRSYNEQFF
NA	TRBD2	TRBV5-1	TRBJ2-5	TGCGCCAGCAGCTTGGAGCCTAGCGGCCATGCCCAAGAGACCCAGTACTTC	CASSLEPSGHAQETQYF
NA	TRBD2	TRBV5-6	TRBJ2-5	TGTGCCAGCAGCTTGGCCGAAGTACTAGCGGGGAACCAAGAGACCCAGTACTTC	CASSLAEVLAGNQETQYF
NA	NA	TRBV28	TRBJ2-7	TGTGCCAGCACCTGGAGGGGAAATCTGGACGAGCAGTACTTC	CASTWRGNLDEQYF
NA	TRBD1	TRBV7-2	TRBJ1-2	TGTGCCAGCACCCTGGGGGGACAGGGGGCTTTTGGCTACACCTTC	CASTLGGQGAFGYTF
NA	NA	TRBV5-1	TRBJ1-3	TGCGCCAGCAGGCCAGACACACACTCTGGAAACACCATATATTTT	CASRPDTHSGNTIYF
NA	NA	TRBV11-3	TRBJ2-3	TGTGCCAGCAGCTTAGGGGGGGCGCAGTATTTT	CASSLGGAQYF
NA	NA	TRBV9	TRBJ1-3	TGTGCCAGCAGCGTCTCGGGGGACTCTGGAAACACCATATATTTT	CASSVSGDSGNTIYF
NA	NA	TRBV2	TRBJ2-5	TGTGCCAGCAGTGAAGGAAGGAGATTGGGGACCCAGTACTTC	CASSEGRRLGTQYF
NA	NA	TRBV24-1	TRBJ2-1	TGTGCCACCAGTGGTGGGGGGAATGAGCAGTTCTTC	CATSGGGNEQFF
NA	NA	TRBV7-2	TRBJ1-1	TGTGCCAGCAGACCCTACGGACTCGCCACTGAAGCTTTCTTT	CASRPYGLATEAFF
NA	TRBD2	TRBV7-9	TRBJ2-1	TGTGCCAGCAGCCCTCGCGGTAGCGGGAGGGCGCGGAATGAGCAGTTCTTC	CASSPRGSGRARNEQFF
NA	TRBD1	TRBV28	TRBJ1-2	TGTGCCAGCAGTTTATGGACAGGGCGCCAGCAGAATGGCTACACCTTC	CASSLWTGRQQNGYTF
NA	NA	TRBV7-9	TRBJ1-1	TGTGCCAGCAGCCCGCTTTCAGCTGAAGCTTTCTTT	CASSPLSAEAFF
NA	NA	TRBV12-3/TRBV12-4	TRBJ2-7	TGTGCCAGCAGTTCGACAGGGAGGGAGCAGTACTTC	CASSSTGREQYF
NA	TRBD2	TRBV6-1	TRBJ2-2	TGTGCCAGCAGTGACGGGAGGGCCACCGGGGAGCTGTTTTTT	CASSDGRATGELFF
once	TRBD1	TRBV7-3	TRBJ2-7	TGTGCCAGCAGCTTAGGGGGGACAGGGGCACACGAGCAGTACTTC	CASSLGGTGAHEQYF
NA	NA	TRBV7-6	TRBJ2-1	TGTGCCAGCAGCTTATATGAGGGTCTGAGCTCCTACAATGAGCAGTTCTTC	CASSLYEGLSSYNEQFF
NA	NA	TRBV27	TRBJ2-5	TGTGCCAGCAGTTTAGGGAGACACCCGGAGACCCAGTACTTC	CASSLGRHPETQYF
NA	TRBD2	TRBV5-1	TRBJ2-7	TGCGCCAGCAGGCAAGGGACTAGCGTAGTGGGCGAGCAGTACTTC	CASRQGTSVVGEQYF